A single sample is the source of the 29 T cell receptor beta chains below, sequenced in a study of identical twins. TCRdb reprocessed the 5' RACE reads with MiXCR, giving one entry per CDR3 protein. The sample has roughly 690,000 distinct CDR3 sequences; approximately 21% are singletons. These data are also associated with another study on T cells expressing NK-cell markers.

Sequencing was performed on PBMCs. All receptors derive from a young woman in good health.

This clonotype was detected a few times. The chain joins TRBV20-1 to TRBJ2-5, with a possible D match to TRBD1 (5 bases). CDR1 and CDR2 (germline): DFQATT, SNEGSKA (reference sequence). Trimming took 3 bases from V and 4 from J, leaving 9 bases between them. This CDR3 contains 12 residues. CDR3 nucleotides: TGCAGTGCTAGCAAGGGGATAGAGACCCAGTACTTC. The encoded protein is CSASKGIETQYF.

Here the CDR3 reads CASTALGAKNIQYF. In nucleotides, the CDR3 is TGTGCCAGCACCGCCCTGGGAGCCAAAAACATTCAGTACTTC. The V gene is TRBV6-1, the J gene TRBJ2-4; D is ambiguous. This CDR3 comprises 14 residues. V lost 7 bases, J lost 0 bases, and 10 bases lay in between. Germline CDR1 reads MNHNS; CDR2 reads SASEGT.

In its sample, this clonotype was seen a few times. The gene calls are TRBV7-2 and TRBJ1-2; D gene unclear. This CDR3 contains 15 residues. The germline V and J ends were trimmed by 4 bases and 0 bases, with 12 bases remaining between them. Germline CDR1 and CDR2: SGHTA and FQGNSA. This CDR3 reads CASSSLDRSNYGYTF. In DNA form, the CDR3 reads TGTGCCAGCAGCTCACTAGACCGATCTAACTATGGCTACACCTTC.

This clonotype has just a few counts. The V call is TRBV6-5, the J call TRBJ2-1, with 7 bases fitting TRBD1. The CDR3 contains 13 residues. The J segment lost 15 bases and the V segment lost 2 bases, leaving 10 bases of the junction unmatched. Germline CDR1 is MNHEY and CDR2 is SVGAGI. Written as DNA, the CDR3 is TGTGCCAGCAGTTACAAGACTCACAGGGGAATGTTCTTC. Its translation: CASSYKTHRGMFF.

CDR3 DNA sequence: TGTGCCATCAGTGTGAGGACAGGCCAGACTAATGAGCAGTTCTTC. Its protein product is CAISVRTGQTNEQFF. The gene calls are TRBV10-3 and TRBJ2-1; TRBD1 matches at 7 bases. The germline V gene encodes CDR1 ENHRY and CDR2 SYGVKD. The CDR3 is made up of 15 amino acids. V lost 4 bases to trimming and J lost 7 bases; unmatched junction nucleotides: 10.

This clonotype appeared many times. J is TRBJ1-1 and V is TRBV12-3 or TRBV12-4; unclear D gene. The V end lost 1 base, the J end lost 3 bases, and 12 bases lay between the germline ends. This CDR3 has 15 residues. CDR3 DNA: TGTGCCAGCAGTTTAGGCGGAGGGAGGGACACTGAAGCTTTCTTT. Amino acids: CASSLGGGRDTEAFF.

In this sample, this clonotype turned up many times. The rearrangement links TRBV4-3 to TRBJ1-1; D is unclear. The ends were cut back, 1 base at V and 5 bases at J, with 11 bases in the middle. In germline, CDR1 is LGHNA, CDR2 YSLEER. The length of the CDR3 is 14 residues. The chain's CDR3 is CASSQGPGNTEAFF. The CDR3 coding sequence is TGCGCCAGCAGCCAAGGCCCGGGGAATACTGAAGCTTTCTTT.

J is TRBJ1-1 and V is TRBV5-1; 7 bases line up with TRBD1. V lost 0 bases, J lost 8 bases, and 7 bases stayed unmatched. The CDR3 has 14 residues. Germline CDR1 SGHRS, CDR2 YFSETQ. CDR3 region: CASSLGDSSKEAFF. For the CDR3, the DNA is TGCGCCAGCAGCTTGGGGGACAGTAGTAAGGAAGCTTTCTTT.

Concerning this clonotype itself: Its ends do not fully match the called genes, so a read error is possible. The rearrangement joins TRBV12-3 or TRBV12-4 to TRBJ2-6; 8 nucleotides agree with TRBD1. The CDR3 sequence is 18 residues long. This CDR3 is CACSLGQGRASGANVLTF. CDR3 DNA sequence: TGTGCCTGCAGTTTAGGACAGGGAAGGGCCTCTGGGGCCAACGTCCTGACTTTC.

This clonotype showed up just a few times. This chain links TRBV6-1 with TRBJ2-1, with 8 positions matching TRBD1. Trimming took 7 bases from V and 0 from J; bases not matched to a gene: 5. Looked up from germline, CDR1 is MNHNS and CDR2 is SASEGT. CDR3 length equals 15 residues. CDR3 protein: CASTRTGNSYNEQFF. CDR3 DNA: TGTGCCAGCACCCGGACAGGGAACTCCTACAATGAGCAGTTCTTC.

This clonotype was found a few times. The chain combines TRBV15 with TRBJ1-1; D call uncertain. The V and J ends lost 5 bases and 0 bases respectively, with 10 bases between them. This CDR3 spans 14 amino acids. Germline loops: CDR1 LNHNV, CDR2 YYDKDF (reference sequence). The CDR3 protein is CATSPNNVNTEAFF. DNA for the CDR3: TGTGCCACCAGCCCGAATAATGTGAACACTGAAGCTTTCTTT.

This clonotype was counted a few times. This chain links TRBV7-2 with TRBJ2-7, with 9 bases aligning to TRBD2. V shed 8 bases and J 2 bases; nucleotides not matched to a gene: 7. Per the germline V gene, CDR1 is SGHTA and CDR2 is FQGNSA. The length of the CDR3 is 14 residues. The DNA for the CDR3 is TGTGCCAGCCGGAGGGTAGCGGGGGCCTACGAGCAGTACTTC. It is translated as CASRRVAGAYEQYF. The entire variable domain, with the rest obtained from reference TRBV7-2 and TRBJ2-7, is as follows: GAGVSQSPSNKVTEKGKDVELRCDPISGHTALYWYRQSLGQGLEFLIYFQGNSAPDKSGLPSDRFSAERTGGSVSTLTIQRTQQEDSAVYLCASRRVAGAYEQYFGPGTRLTVT.

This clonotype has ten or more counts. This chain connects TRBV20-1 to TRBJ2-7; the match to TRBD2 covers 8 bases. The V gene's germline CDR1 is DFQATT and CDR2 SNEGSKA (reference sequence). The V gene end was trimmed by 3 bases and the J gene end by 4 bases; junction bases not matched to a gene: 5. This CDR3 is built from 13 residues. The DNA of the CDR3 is TGCAGTGCTAGGGGCGGGGGGTTTTACGAGCAGTACTTC. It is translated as CSARGGGFYEQYF.

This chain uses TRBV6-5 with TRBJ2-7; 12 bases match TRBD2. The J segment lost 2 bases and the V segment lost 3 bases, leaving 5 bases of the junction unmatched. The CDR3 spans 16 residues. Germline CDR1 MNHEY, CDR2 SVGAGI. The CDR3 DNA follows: TGTGCCAGCAGTTATTCGGGACTAGCGGGTACCTACGAGCAGTACTTC. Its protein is CASSYSGLAGTYEQYF.

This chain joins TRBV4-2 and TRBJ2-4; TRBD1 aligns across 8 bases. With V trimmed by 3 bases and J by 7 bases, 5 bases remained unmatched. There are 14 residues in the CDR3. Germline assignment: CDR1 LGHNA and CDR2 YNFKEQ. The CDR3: CASSQQGAGNIQYF. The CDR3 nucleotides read TGTGCCAGCAGCCAGCAGGGGGCAGGCAACATTCAGTACTTC.

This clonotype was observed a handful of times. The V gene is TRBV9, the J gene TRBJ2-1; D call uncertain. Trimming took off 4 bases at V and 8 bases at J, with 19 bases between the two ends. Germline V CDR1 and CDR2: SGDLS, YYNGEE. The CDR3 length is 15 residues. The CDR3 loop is CASSPRNPEGHEQFF. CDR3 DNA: TGTGCCAGCAGCCCCCGGAACCCCGAAGGCCATGAGCAGTTCTTC.

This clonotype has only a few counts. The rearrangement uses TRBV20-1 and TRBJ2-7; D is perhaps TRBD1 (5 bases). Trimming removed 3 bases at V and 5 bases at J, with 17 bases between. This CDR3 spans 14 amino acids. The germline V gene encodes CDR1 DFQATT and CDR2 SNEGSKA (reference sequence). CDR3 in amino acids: CSARGPRPPDEQYF. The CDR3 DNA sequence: TGCAGTGCTAGGGGGCCTCGCCCTCCTGACGAGCAGTACTTC.

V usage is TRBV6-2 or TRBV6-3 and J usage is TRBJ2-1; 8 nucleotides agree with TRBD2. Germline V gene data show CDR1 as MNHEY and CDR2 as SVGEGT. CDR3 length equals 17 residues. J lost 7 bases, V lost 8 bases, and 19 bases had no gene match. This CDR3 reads CASLAAGGAVGSNEQFF. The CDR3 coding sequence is TGTGCCAGCCTTGCTGCGGGAGGCGCCGTTGGGTCTAATGAGCAGTTCTTC.

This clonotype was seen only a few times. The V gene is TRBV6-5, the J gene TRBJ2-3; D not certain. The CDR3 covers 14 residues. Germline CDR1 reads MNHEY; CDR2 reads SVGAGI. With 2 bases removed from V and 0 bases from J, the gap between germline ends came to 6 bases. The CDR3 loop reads CASSYGLSTDTQYF. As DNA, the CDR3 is TGTGCCAGCAGTTACGGGCTTAGCACAGATACGCAGTATTTT.

This chain's CDR3 is CASSVLELTDTQYF. CDR3 in DNA: TGTGCCAGCAGCGTATTGGAGCTCACAGATACGCAGTATTTT. The V gene is TRBV9, the J gene TRBJ2-3; D gene ambiguous. The V end was cut by 1 base, the J end by 2 bases, with 8 bases between. The CDR3 length is 14 residues. Per the germline V gene, CDR1 is SGDLS and CDR2 is YYNGEE.

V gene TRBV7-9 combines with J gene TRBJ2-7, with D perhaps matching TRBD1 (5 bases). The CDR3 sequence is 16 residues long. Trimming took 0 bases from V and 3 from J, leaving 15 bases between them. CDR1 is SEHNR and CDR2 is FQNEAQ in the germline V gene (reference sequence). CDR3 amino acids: CASSLALGSGFYEQYF. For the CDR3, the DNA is TGTGCCAGCAGCTTAGCGCTCGGATCAGGGTTCTACGAGCAGTACTTC.

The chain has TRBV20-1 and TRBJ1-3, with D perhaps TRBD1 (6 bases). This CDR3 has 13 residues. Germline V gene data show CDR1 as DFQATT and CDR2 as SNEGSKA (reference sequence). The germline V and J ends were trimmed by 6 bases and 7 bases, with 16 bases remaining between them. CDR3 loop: CSAREGGRNTIYF. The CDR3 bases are TGCAGTGCCCGGGAGGGGGGGCGGAACACCATATATTTT.

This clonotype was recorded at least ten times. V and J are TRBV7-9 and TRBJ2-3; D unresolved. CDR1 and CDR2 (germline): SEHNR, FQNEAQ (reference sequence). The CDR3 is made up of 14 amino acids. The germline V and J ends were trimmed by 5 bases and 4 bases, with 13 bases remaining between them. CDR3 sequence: CASSKVVGPDTQYF. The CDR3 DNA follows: TGTGCCAGCAGCAAAGTGGTTGGCCCAGATACGCAGTATTTT.

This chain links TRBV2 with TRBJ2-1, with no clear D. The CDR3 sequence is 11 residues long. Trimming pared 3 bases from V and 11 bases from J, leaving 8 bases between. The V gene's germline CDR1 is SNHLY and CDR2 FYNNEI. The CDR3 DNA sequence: TGTGCCAGCAGTGATTTAGGGCAGCAGTTCTTC. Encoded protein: CASSDLGQQFF.

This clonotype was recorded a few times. CDR3 DNA sequence: TGTGCCATCAGTGAGCGCGGGTTCTATGGCTACACCTTC. Protein sequence: CAISERGFYGYTF. V is TRBV10-3 and J is TRBJ1-2; no clear D. The length of the CDR3 is 13 residues. Germline V gene sequence: CDR1 ENHRY, CDR2 SYGVKD. V was pared by 2 bases and J by 4 bases, with 8 bases between.

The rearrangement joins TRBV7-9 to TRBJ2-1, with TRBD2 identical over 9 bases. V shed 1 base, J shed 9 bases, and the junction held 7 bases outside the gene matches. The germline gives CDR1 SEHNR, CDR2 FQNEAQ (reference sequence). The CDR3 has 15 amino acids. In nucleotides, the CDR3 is TGTGCCAGCAGCTTAGGTGCGGGAGGGCCGACTGAGCAGTTCTTC. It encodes CASSLGAGGPTEQFF.

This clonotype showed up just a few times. CDR3 in DNA: TGCAGTGCTAGTGTTTTGGGGGAGTCCTATAATTCACCCCTCCACTTT. As protein: CSASVLGESYNSPLHF. This chain joins TRBV20-1 and TRBJ1-6, with D possibly matching TRBD1 (5 bases). Germline CDR1 DFQATT, CDR2 SNEGSKA (reference sequence). The V gene lost 3 bases and the J gene lost 1 base, with 13 bases spanning the gap. CDR3 length: 16 amino acids.

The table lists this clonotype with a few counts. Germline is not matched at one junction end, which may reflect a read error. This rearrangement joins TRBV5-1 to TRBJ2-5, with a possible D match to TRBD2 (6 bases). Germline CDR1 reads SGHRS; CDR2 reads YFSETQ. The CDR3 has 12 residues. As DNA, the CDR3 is TGCGCCAGCAGCTTGGCTAGCGAGAGCCAGTACTTC. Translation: CASSLASESQYF.

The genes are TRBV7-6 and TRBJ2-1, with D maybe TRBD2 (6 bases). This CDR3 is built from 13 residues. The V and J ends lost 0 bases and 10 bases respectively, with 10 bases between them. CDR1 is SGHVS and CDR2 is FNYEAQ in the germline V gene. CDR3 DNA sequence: TGTGCCAGCAGCTTAGCCCCGGCGGGGGAGCAGTTCTTC. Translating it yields CASSLAPAGEQFF.